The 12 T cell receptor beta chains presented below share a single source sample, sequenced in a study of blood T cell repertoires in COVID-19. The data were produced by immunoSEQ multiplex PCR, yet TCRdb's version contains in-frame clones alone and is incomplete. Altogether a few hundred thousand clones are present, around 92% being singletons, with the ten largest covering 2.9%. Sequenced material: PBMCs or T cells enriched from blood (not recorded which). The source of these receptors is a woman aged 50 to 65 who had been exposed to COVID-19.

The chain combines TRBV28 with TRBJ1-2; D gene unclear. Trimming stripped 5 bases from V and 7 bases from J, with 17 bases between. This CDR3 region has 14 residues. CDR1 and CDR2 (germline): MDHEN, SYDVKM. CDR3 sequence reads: CASSQSIREGGYTF. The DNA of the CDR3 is TGTGCCAGCAGTCAGTCCATACGAGAGGGTGGCTACACCTTC.

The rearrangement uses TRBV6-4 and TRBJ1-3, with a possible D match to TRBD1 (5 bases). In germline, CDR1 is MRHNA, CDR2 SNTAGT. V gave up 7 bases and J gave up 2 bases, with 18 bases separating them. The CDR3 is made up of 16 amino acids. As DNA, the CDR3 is TGTGCCAGCACCAGCAAGGGGAGGCTGACTGGAAACACCATATATTTT. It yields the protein CASTSKGRLTGNTIYF.

Written as DNA, the CDR3 is TGTGCCAGTAGTATCTCGACCGGGATGAACACTGAAGCTTTCTTT. As protein: CASSISTGMNTEAFF. The gene calls are TRBV19 and TRBJ1-1; D not certain. Trimming stripped 3 bases from V and 0 bases from J, with 11 bases between. Germline lookup yields CDR1 LNHDA and CDR2 SQIVND (reference sequence). CDR3 length: 15 residues.

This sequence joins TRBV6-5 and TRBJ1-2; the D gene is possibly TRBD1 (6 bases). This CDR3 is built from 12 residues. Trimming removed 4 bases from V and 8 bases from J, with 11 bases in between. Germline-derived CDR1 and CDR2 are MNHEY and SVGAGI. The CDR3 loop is CASSSYRAGYTF. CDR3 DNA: TGTGCCAGCAGTTCCTACAGGGCGGGCTACACCTTC.

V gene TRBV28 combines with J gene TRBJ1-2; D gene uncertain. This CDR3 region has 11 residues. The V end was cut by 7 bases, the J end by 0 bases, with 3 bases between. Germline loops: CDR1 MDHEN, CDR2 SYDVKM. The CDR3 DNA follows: TGTGCCAGCACAGCTAACTATGGCTACACCTTC. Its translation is CASTANYGYTF.

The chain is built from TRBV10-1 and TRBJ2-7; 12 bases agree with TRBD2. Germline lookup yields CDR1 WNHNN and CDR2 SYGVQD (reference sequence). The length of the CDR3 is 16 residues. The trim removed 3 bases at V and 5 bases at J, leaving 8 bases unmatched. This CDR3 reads CASSDPPSGGEHEQYF. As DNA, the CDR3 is TGCGCCAGCAGTGATCCCCCTAGCGGGGGGGAGCACGAGCAGTACTTC.

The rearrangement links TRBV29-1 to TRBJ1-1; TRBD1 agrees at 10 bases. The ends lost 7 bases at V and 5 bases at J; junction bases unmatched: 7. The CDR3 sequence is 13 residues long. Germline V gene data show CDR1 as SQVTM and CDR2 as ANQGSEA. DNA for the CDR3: TGCAGCGACCTGACAGGGGGCAAGACTGAAGCTTTCTTT. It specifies CSDLTGGKTEAFF. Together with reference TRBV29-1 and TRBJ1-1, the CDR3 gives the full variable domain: SAVISQKPSRDICQRGTSLTIQCQVDSQVTMMFWYRQQPGQSLTLIATANQGSEATYESGFVIDKFPISRPNLTFSTLTVSNMSPEDSSIYLCSDLTGGKTEAFFGQGTRLTVV.

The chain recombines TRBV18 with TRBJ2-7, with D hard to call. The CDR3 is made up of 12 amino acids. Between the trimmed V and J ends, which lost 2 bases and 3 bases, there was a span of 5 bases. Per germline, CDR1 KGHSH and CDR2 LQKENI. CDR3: CASSPDFYEQYF. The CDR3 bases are TGTGCCAGCTCACCAGACTTCTACGAGCAGTACTTC.

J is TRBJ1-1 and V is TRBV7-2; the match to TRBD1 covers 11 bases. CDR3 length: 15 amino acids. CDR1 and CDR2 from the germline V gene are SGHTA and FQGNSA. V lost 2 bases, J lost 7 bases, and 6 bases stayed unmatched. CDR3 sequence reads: CASSLWGQGDGEAFF. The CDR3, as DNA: TGTGCCAGCAGCTTATGGGGACAGGGGGACGGTGAAGCTTTCTTT.

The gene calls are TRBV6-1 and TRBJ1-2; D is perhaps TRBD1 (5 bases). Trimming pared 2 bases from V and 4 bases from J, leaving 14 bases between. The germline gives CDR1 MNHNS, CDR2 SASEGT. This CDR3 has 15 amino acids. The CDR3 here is CASSEFFRDRYGYTF. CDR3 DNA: TGTGCCAGCAGTGAATTTTTCAGGGATCGCTATGGCTACACCTTC.

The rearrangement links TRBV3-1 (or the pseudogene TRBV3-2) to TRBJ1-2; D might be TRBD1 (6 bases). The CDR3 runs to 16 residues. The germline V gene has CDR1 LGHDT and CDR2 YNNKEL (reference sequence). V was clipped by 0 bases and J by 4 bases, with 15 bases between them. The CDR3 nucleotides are TGTGCCAGCAGCCAAGATTCCAGGGGAGTCTCCTATGGCTACACCTTC. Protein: CASSQDSRGVSYGYTF.

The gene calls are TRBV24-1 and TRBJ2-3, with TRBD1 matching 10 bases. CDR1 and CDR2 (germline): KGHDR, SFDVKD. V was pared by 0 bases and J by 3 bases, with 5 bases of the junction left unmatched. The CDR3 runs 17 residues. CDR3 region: CATSDLDGTGVTDTQYF. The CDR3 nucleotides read TGTGCCACCAGTGATTTGGACGGGACAGGGGTGACAGATACGCAGTATTTT.